This TCR beta chain was profiled in a study of blood T cells in healthy people across ages. The V end lost 6 bases, the J end lost 5 bases, and 16 bases lay between the germline ends. Germline loops: CDR1 MNHNY, CDR2 SVGAGI (reference sequence). CDR3 length: 14 residues. The second PCR ran about 6 to 11 cycles with a sample-barcoded 5' primer and J-beta primers. Unique molecular identifiers of 12 random nucleotides labeled each cDNA. TCRdb itself ran the 5' RACE reads through MiXCR, one entry per CDR3 protein. In the table there are 1.5 million to 2 million distinct CDR3 sequences, 40% to 55% of which are singletons.

The sequenced material came from blood. The receptor was derived from a woman aged 40 to 55 in good health. This chain links TRBV6-6 with TRBJ2-5, with TRBD1 as a possible D gene (6 bases). The CDR3 DNA follows: TGTGCCAGCAGCCAAAACAGGGATATGGAGACCCAGTACTTC. It translates to CASSQNRDMETQYF.